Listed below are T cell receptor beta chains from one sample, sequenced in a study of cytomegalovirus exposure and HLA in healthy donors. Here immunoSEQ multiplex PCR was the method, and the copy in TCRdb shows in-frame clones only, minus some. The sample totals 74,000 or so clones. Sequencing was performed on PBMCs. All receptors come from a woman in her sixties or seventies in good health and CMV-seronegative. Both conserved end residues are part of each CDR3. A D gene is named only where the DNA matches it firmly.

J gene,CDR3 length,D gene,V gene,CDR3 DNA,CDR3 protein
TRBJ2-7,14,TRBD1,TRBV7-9,TGTGCCAGCTCCCGACAGGGGTCGCGTGTCGAGCAGTACTTC,CASSRQGSRVEQYF
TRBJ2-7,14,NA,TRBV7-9,TGTGCCAGCAGCTTATTCGCTAGCTCCGGCGAGCAGTACTTC,CASSLFASSGEQYF
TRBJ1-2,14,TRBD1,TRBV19,TGTGCCAGTAGTCGGACAGGGGGCTTCTATGGCTACACCTTC,CASSRTGGFYGYTF
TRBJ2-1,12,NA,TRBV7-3,TGTGCCAGCAGCCAATCCCCCGGTGAGCAGTTCTTC,CASSQSPGEQFF
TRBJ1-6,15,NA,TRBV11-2,TGTGCCAGCAGCTTAGGCCACAGCAATAATTCACCCCTCCACTTT,CASSLGHSNNSPLHF
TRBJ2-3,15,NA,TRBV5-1,TGCGCCAGCAGCTTGGCCGGGGATAGCACAGATACGCAGTATTTT,CASSLAGDSTDTQYF
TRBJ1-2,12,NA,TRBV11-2,TGTGCCAGCAGCTTAGGAGGGTATGGCTACACCTTC,CASSLGGYGYTF
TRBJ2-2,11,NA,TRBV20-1,TGCAGTGTCCAGGGGCCCGGGGAGCTGTTTTTT,CSVQGPGELFF
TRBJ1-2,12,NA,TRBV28,TGTGCCAGCAGTGAGGGAGCGGAAGGCTACACCTTC,CASSEGAEGYTF
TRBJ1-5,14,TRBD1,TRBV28,TGTGCCAGCATCTTCTCAGGGGGTGGTCAGCCCCAGCATTTT,CASIFSGGGQPQHF
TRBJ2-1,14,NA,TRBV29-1,TGCAGCGTTCTAGGGGACAACGGACTCGATGAGCAGTTCTTC,CSVLGDNGLDEQFF
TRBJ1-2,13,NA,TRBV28,TGTGCCAGCAGCCTGACAGGAGGATATGGCTACACCTTC,CASSLTGGYGYTF
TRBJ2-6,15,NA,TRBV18,TGTGCCAGCTCACTTCAGGGGTCTGGGGCCAACGTCCTGACTTTC,CASSLQGSGANVLTF
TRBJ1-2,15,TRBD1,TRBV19,TGTGCCAGTACCCCTTATACTGGGACAGAGAATGGCTACACCTTC,CASTPYTGTENGYTF
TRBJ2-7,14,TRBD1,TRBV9,TGTGCCAGCAGCGCCCGGGACAGGGACCACGAGCAGTACTTC,CASSARDRDHEQYF
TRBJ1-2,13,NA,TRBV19,TGTGCCAGTAGTATAGGGGCGGGATCCGGCTACACCTTC,CASSIGAGSGYTF
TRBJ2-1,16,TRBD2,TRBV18,TGTGCCAGCTCACCCCCCGGGACTAGCGGGAGCAGTGAGCAGTTCTTC,CASSPPGTSGSSEQFF
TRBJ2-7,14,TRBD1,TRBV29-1,TGCAGCGTTGACCCCGGGACAGGGCCCTACGAGCAGTACTTC,CSVDPGTGPYEQYF
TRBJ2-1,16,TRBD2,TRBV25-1,TGTGCCAGCAGTGAGGTAGCGGGAGGGTACTACAATGAGCAGTTCTTC,CASSEVAGGYYNEQFF
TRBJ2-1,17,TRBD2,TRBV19,TGTGCCAGTAGTATTCGGACTAGCGGGATCACCTACAATGAGCAGTTCTTC,CASSIRTSGITYNEQFF
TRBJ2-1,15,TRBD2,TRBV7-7,TGTGCTAGCAGCTTAGGACTAGCGGGTAGGGATGAGCAGTTCTTC,CASSLGLAGRDEQFF
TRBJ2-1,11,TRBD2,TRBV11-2,TGTGCCATTACGGGCGGGGGTGAGCAGTTCTTC,CAITGGGEQFF
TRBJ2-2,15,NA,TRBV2,TGTGCCAGCACCACAGAACAGGGTACCACCGGGGAGCTGTTTTTT,CASTTEQGTTGELFF
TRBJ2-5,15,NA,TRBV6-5,TGTGCCAGCAGTTACTTAGACACCAAAGGAGAGACCCAGTACTTC,CASSYLDTKGETQYF
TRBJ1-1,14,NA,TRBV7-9,TGTGCCAGCAAGACAGGCGCGATTGACACTGAAGCTTTCTTT,CASKTGAIDTEAFF
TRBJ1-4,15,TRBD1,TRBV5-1,TGCGCCAGCAGCTTGGACAGGGGGACTAATGAAAAACTGTTTTTT,CASSLDRGTNEKLFF
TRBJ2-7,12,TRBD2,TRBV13,TGTGCCAGCAGCTTCGGCGTGACTAGCGGAGACTTC,CASSFGVTSGDF
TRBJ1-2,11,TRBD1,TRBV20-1,TGCAGTGCTAGACCGGACAGGGGCTACACCTTC,CSARPDRGYTF
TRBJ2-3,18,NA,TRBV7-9,TGTGCCAGCAGCTTATTTTCTGGTCCTAGCATTGTTACAGATACGCAGTATTTT,CASSLFSGPSIVTDTQYF
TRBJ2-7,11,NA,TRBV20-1,TGCAGTGCTCCAGACAGATACGAGCAGTACTTC,CSAPDRYEQYF
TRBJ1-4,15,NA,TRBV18,TGTGCCAGCTCCCCTGTGACAGAAACTAATGAAAAACTGTTTTTT,CASSPVTETNEKLFF
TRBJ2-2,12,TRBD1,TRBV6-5,TGTGCCAGCAGTTACCGACAGGGTGTGCTGTTTTTT,CASSYRQGVLFF
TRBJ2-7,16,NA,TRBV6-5,TGTGCCAGCAGTTACTCGTCTAGCGCTGATTTTTACGAGCAGTACTTC,CASSYSSSADFYEQYF
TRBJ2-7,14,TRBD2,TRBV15,TGTGCCACCAGCAGACTAGCGGGAGCCTACGAGCAGTACTTC,CATSRLAGAYEQYF
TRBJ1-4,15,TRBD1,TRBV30,TGTGCCTGGAGTGTTGGAGGGGGCCCAAATGAAAAACTGTTTTTT,CAWSVGGGPNEKLFF
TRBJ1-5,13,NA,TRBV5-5,TGTGCCAGCAGCTTGGACCCGGATCAGCCCCAGCATTTT,CASSLDPDQPQHF
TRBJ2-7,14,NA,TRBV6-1,TGTGCCAGCAGTTCCGGACAGCCTAACCACGAGCAGTACTTC,CASSSGQPNHEQYF
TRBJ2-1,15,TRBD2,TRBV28,TGTGCCAGTCGCGCCGGGACTAGCGGTTACAATGAGCAGTTCTTC,CASRAGTSGYNEQFF
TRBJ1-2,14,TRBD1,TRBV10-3,TGTGCCATCAGTGAGTCAACCGGGACAGATGGCTACACCTTC,CAISESTGTDGYTF
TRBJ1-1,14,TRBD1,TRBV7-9,TGTGCCAGCAGCGCCACAGGGGGGGACACTGAAGCTTTCTTT,CASSATGGDTEAFF
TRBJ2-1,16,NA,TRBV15,TGTGCCACCAGCAGTTTTGGCCCGGGACTTTACAATGAGCAGTTCTTC,CATSSFGPGLYNEQFF
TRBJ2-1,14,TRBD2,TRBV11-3,TGTGCCAGCAGCTTTAGCGGGCTCTACAATGAGCAGTTCTTC,CASSFSGLYNEQFF
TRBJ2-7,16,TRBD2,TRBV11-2,TGTGCCAGCAGCCTCGATAGCGGGAGGACGGACTACGAGCAGTACTTC,CASSLDSGRTDYEQYF
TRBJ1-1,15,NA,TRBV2,TGTGCCAGCAGTGAAGGGCGGGTCCTGAACACTGAAGCTTTCTTT,CASSEGRVLNTEAFF
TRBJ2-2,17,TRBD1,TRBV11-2,TGTGCCAGCAGCCCACCCCCCAGGGGGCGCATCACCGGGGAGCTGTTTTTT,CASSPPPRGRITGELFF
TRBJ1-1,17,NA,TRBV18,TGTGCCAGCTCACCAGGGTTTAGGACACAGATACCAACTGAAGCTTTCTTT,CASSPGFRTQIPTEAFF
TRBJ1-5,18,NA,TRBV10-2,TGCGCCAGCTCTCGAGACGGACAGAACTTATATAGCAATCAGCCCCAGCATTTT,CASSRDGQNLYSNQPQHF
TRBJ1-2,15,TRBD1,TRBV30,TGTGCCTGGGCCCTAACCACCGGGACAGGGGCTGGCTACACCTTC,CAWALTTGTGAGYTF
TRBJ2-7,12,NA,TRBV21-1,TGTGCCAGCAGCAAAGCGTCTAGGGAGGAGTACTTC,CASSKASREEYF
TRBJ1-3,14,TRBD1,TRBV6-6,TGTGCCGGGTGGACAGGGAGAAGTGGAAACACCATATATTTT,CAGWTGRSGNTIYF
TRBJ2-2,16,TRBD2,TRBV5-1,TGCGCCAGCAGCTCTATAAGCGGGAGTGGCACCGGGGAGCTGTTTTTT,CASSSISGSGTGELFF
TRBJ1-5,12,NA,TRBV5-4,TGTGCCAGCAGCTCAGGGAATCAGCCCCAGCATTTT,CASSSGNQPQHF
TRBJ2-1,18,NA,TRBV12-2,TGTGCAAGTCGCTCAGGACTAGCGGGATTCCCGGGGTACAATGAGCAGTTCTTC,CASRSGLAGFPGYNEQFF
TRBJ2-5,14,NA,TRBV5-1,TGCGCCAGCAGCTTCGTACTAGGATCTGAGACCCAGTACTTC,CASSFVLGSETQYF
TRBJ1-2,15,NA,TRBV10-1,TGCGCCAGCAGTGAGTCTCGGGGTCGCAACTATGGCTACACCTTC,CASSESRGRNYGYTF
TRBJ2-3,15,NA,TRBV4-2,TGTGCCAGCAGCCAACCAGGGGCCGCCACAGATACGCAGTATTTT,CASSQPGAATDTQYF
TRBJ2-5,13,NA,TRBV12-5,TGTGCTAGTGGTTTGCCTCCCGGGGAGACCCAGTACTTC,CASGLPPGETQYF
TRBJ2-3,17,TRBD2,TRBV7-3,TGTGCCAGCAGCTTAAACATACTAGCGGGAGGGCCGAATACGCAGTATTTT,CASSLNILAGGPNTQYF
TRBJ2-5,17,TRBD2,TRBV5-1,TGCGCCAGCAGCTTGGGGTTAAGGACTAGCGGGTTTGAGACCCAGTACTTC,CASSLGLRTSGFETQYF
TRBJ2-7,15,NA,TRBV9,TGTGCCAGCAGCGTAGCAGCAGCGGGCGAGGGAGAGCAGTACTTC,CASSVAAAGEGEQYF